A single sample is the source of the 30 T cell receptor beta chains below, sequenced in a study of blood T cell repertoires in COVID-19. Sequencing was performed with immunoSEQ multiplex PCR; in TCRdb, only in-frame clones are kept and a portion is missing. The repertoire has more than 95,000 clones, roughly 82% of them found once; the top ten carry more than 4.5%. Sequencing was performed on peripheral blood. These receptors all come from a man aged 55 to 70 with acute or convalescent COVID-19.

The chain couples TRBV12-3 or TRBV12-4 to TRBJ2-4; 7 bases are a match to TRBD2. V lost 2 bases and J lost 6; bases outside the gene matches: 1. This CDR3 spans 13 amino acids. CDR3 residues: CASSLWGGNIQYF. CDR3 bases: TGTGCCAGCAGTTTATGGGGGGGAAACATTCAGTACTTC.

This clone was counted a few times. This chain joins TRBV7-6 and TRBJ1-5; a possible D gene is TRBD1 (5 bases). The length of the CDR3 is 15 residues. The V gene lost 2 bases and the J gene lost 1 base, with 9 bases spanning the gap. Germline CDR1 reads SGHVS; CDR2 reads FNYEAQ. The CDR3 reads CASSLPRVSNQPQHF. The CDR3 nucleotides are TGTGCCAGCAGCTTACCCAGGGTGAGCAATCAGCCCCAGCATTTT.

The CDR3 region has the DNA TGTGCCAGCAGCCAAGATTCGGGACTAGCATCAGATACGCAGTATTTT. Protein product: CASSQDSGLASDTQYF. The chain uses TRBV4-2 and TRBJ2-3; the match to TRBD2 covers 9 bases. CDR3 length: 16 amino acids. Trimming at V came to 0 bases and at J to 4 bases, leaving 5 bases not matched to a gene. Germline V gives CDR1 LGHNA, CDR2 YNFKEQ.

The gene calls are TRBV27 and TRBJ1-1, with 10 bases that match TRBD1. The ends lost 8 bases at V and 5 bases at J; junction bases unmatched: 11. The CDR3 has 15 amino acids. CDR1 and CDR2 from the germline V gene are MNHEY and SMNVEV (reference sequence). The CDR3 protein is CASSETGTGVTEAFF. In nucleotides, the CDR3 is TGTGCCAGCTCCGAAACCGGGACAGGGGTTACTGAAGCTTTCTTT.

The chain couples TRBV7-3 to TRBJ2-6; D is unresolved. CDR1 and CDR2 (germline): SGHTA, FQGTGA. The CDR3 covers 15 residues. The germline V and J ends were trimmed by 9 bases and 0 bases, with 12 bases remaining between them. The CDR3 spells CASRSDSSGANVLTF. The CDR3 bases are TGTGCCAGTCGATCCGATAGCTCTGGGGCCAACGTCCTGACTTTC.

This rearrangement joins TRBV6-6 to TRBJ2-2; possibly TRBD1 for D (7 bases). This CDR3 is built from 15 residues. V gave up 5 bases and J gave up 1 base, with 11 bases separating them. Per the germline V gene, CDR1 is MNHNY and CDR2 is SVGAGI (reference sequence). The CDR3 protein is CASSRQGLNTGELFF. The CDR3 DNA is TGTGCCAGCAGTCGACAGGGACTGAACACCGGGGAGCTGTTTTTT.

This chain uses TRBV25-1 with TRBJ2-7; D is possibly TRBD2 (5 bases). Deletions cut 1 base from V and 2 bases from J, with 21 bases between. The CDR3 runs 18 residues. Germline loops: CDR1 MGHDK, CDR2 SYGVNS. The CDR3: CASSECGRPRTLPYEQYF. As DNA, the CDR3 is TGTGCCAGCAGTGAATGCGGCAGGCCACGGACTTTACCCTACGAGCAGTACTTC.

The rearrangement joins TRBV6-1 to TRBJ2-3; 9 bases are shared with TRBD2. There are 15 residues in the CDR3. V trimming: 2 bases; J trimming: 1 base; junction bases outside the gene matches: 1. Germline CDR1 and CDR2: MNHNS and SASEGT. CDR3 nucleotides: TGTGCCAGCAGTGAATGGACTAGCGGCACAGATACGCAGTATTTT. Translating gives CASSEWTSGTDTQYF.

The V call is TRBV4-1, the J call TRBJ2-1; no reliable D call. CDR3 length: 14 amino acids. The germline V gene encodes CDR1 MGHRA and CDR2 YSYEKL. The V and J ends lost 0 bases and 10 bases respectively, with 13 bases between them. In DNA form, the CDR3 reads TGCGCCAGCAGCCAAGATATTGCAGCGCTGGAGCAGTTCTTC. Protein product: CASSQDIAALEQFF.

J is TRBJ1-1 and V is TRBV27; tentative D call: TRBD1 (5 bases). Trimming removed 2 bases from V and 6 bases from J, with 13 bases in between. Germline CDR1 and CDR2: MNHEY and SMNVEV (reference sequence). The CDR3 is made up of 14 amino acids. CDR3 sequence reads: CASSLAGKVPEAFF. The CDR3 DNA follows: TGTGCCAGCAGTTTAGCAGGGAAAGTGCCTGAAGCTTTCTTT.

The genes are TRBV18 and TRBJ1-5; 7 bases line up with TRBD1. Germline trimming cut 6 bases from V and 5 bases from J; bases unmatched to any gene: 10. This CDR3 is 15 amino acids long. Germline loops: CDR1 KGHSH, CDR2 LQKENI. CDR3 DNA sequence: TGTGCCAGCTCGAAAGGACAGGTGAAGGATCAGCCCCAGCATTTT. Translation gives CASSKGQVKDQPQHF.

CDR3 sequence: CASSSLRGRAGDEQYF. CDR3 nucleotides: TGTGCCAGCAGCTCACTCCGAGGGAGGGCCGGCGACGAGCAGTACTTC. This chain joins TRBV3-1 (or the pseudogene TRBV3-2) and TRBJ2-7; 7 bases match TRBD2. Germline assignment: CDR1 LGHDT and CDR2 YNNKEL (reference sequence). This CDR3 contains 16 residues. Losses at the gene ends were 5 bases for V and 5 bases for J; bases not matched to a gene: 15.

The J gene is TRBJ1-4, the V gene TRBV5-1, with a weak D call TRBD1 (6 bases). Germline V CDR1 and CDR2: SGHRS, YFSETQ. The V and J ends lost 4 bases and 3 bases respectively, with 13 bases between them. The CDR3 covers 15 residues. The CDR3 here is CASSQLRGANEKLFF. CDR3 DNA sequence: TGCGCCAGCAGCCAGCTCAGGGGTGCTAATGAAAAACTGTTTTTT.

The chain combines TRBV11-3 with TRBJ2-4; 7 bases map to TRBD1. The CDR3 has 17 amino acids. Per germline, CDR1 SGHNT and CDR2 YENEEA. The J segment lost 0 bases and the V segment lost 3 bases, leaving 8 bases of the junction unmatched. The CDR3 DNA reads TGTGCCAGCAGCTTCGCGATGACAGGGCTAGCCAAAAACATTCAGTACTTC. This encodes CASSFAMTGLAKNIQYF.

This clone occurred once. The chain joins TRBV20-1 to TRBJ1-6, with 7 bases matching TRBD1. Germline V CDR1 and CDR2: DFQATT, SNEGSKA (reference sequence). The CDR3 is 14 amino acids. After removal of 3 bases from V and 4 bases from J, the junction contained 3 bases not matched to a gene. Here the CDR3 DNA reads TGCAGTGCTAGTACGGGACAGTATAATTCACCCCTCCACTTT. Amino acid sequence: CSASTGQYNSPLHF.

The chain has TRBV18 and TRBJ1-1, with 7 nucleotides matching TRBD1. The CDR3 is 14 residues long. Germline V gene sequence: CDR1 KGHSH, CDR2 LQKENI. The ends lost 3 bases at V and 10 bases at J; junction bases unmatched: 11. The CDR3 coding sequence is TGTGCCAGCTCACCCGGACAGGCGGTGGGACCAGCTTTCTTT. This gives the protein CASSPGQAVGPAFF.

The V gene is TRBV18, the J gene TRBJ2-7; D ambiguous. The CDR3 consists of 13 residues. Germline V gives CDR1 KGHSH, CDR2 LQKENI. Trimming shortened V by 0 bases and J by 3 bases, and 6 bases separated the two germline ends. CDR3 coding DNA: TGTGCCAGCTCACCACCCTCCCTCTACGAGCAGTACTTC. It yields the protein CASSPPSLYEQYF. Filled out from reference TRBV18 and TRBJ2-7, the complete variable domain reads NAGVMQNPRHLVRRRGQEARLRCSPMKGHSHVYWYRQLPEEGLKFMVYLQKENIIDESGMPKERFSAEFPKEGPSILRIQQVVRGDSAAYFCASSPPSLYEQYFGPGTRLTVT.

This clone was detected only a few times. This chain uses TRBV3-1 (or the pseudogene TRBV3-2) with TRBJ1-5, with 7 bases that match TRBD1. The CDR3 has 13 residues. The germline V gene has CDR1 LGHDT and CDR2 YNNKEL (reference sequence). V was clipped by 6 bases and J by 4 bases; unmatched bases: 3. CDR3 coding DNA: TGTGCCAGCAGTCCGGGACAGAATCAGCCCCAGCATTTT. Protein: CASSPGQNQPQHF.

The chain employs TRBV19 and TRBJ1-5; 9 bases are a match to TRBD1. The CDR3 spans 16 residues. The ends lost 7 bases at V and 2 bases at J; junction bases unmatched: 9. CDR1 is LNHDA, CDR2 SQIVND, per germline (reference sequence). CDR3 nucleotides: TGTGCCAGTATGGGGACAGGGCGGTCGGGCAATCAGCCCCAGCATTTT. It codes for CASMGTGRSGNQPQHF.

V usage is TRBV25-1 and J usage is TRBJ2-1, with D possibly being TRBD2 (5 bases). Germline CDR1 is MGHDK and CDR2 is SYGVNS. The CDR3 extends over 16 amino acids. The germline V and J ends were trimmed by 5 bases and 6 bases, with 20 bases remaining between them. The CDR3 DNA is TGTGCCAGCAGTTCCCAGGTCGGGTCGGGAACCAATGAGCAGTTCTTC. Translation gives CASSSQVGSGTNEQFF.

Concerning this clone: Germline is not matched at one junction end, which may reflect a read error. This chain links TRBV7-2 with TRBJ2-7; TRBD2 agrees at 8 bases. CDR1 is SGHTA and CDR2 is FQGNSA in the germline V gene. There are 16 residues in the CDR3. CDR3 DNA: TGTGCCAGCACCTTAGGGCTTAGCGGGAACTCCTACGAGCAGTACTTC. Protein product: CASTLGLSGNSYEQYF.

This clone has more than one count but fewer than ten. The J gene is TRBJ2-2, the V gene TRBV7-2; no firm D call. Trimming pared 3 bases from V and 3 bases from J, leaving 5 bases between. Germline-derived CDR1 and CDR2 are SGHTA and FQGNSA. The CDR3 is made up of 13 amino acids. As DNA, the CDR3 is TGTGCCAGCAGCTTGAGCTACACCGGGGAGCTGTTTTTT. Translated, it gives CASSLSYTGELFF. Complete variable domain (other parts from reference TRBV7-2 and TRBJ2-2): GAGVSQSPSNKVTEKGKDVELRCDPISGHTALYWYRQSLGQGLEFLIYFQGNSAPDKSGLPSDRFSAERTGGSVSTLTIQRTQQEDSAVYLCASSLSYTGELFFGEGSRLTVL.

The chain couples TRBV9 to TRBJ1-3, with 9 bases that match TRBD1. V lost 1 base, J lost 2 bases, and 4 bases stayed unmatched. Germline V gene sequence: CDR1 SGDLS, CDR2 YYNGEE. CDR3 length: 16 amino acids. CDR3 loop: CASSVWDRAPGNTIYF. In DNA form, the CDR3 reads TGTGCCAGCAGCGTATGGGACAGGGCCCCTGGAAACACCATATATTTT.

Remarks on this clone: One end of the junction does not line up with germline, which may come from a read error. This chain uses TRBV11-3 with TRBJ2-1, with 7 positions matching TRBD1. The CDR3 sequence is 14 residues long. CDR1 is SGHNT, CDR2 YENEEA, per germline. Here the CDR3 reads CASSLDRGMNEQLF. The CDR3 region has the DNA TGTGCCAGCAGCTTAGACAGGGGGATGAATGAGCAGCTCTTC.

This clone came up once. V usage is TRBV7-9 and J usage is TRBJ1-4; 7 bases align to TRBD1. The trim removed 6 bases at V and 2 bases at J, leaving 3 bases unmatched. The CDR3 spans 14 residues. CDR1 is SEHNR and CDR2 is FQNEAQ in the germline V gene (reference sequence). The CDR3 DNA follows: TGTGCCAGCAGAGGGGGCGCGACTAATGAAAAACTGTTTTTT. As protein: CASRGGATNEKLFF.

The chain links TRBV3-1 (or the pseudogene TRBV3-2) to TRBJ2-3; 12 nucleotides match TRBD2. CDR3 length: 16 amino acids. Germline V gene lookup returns CDR1 LGHDT and CDR2 YNNKEL (reference sequence). Trimming at V came to 5 bases and at J to 3 bases, leaving 6 bases not matched to a gene. The CDR3 nucleotides read TGTGCCAGCAGCGCCCGGACTAGCGGGGTGACAGATACGCAGTATTTT. This sequence encodes CASSARTSGVTDTQYF.

This clone is a singleton in its sample. The J gene is TRBJ1-2, the V gene TRBV28, with D maybe TRBD1 (6 bases). The CDR3 covers 14 residues. The ends were cut back, 6 bases at V and 4 bases at J, with 15 bases in the middle. Germline lookup yields CDR1 MDHEN and CDR2 SYDVKM. This CDR3 is CASREQGSFYGYTF. CDR3 coding DNA: TGTGCCAGCAGAGAACAGGGCTCGTTCTATGGCTACACCTTC.

The CDR3 region is CATQERIAKNIQYF. Here the CDR3 DNA reads TGTGCCACCCAGGAACGTATAGCCAAAAACATTCAGTACTTC. This chain joins TRBV6-5 and TRBJ2-4; D is uncertain. V was shortened by 10 bases and J by 0 bases, with 13 bases between the two germline ends. The CDR3 spans 14 residues. From germline, CDR1 is MNHEY and CDR2 SVGAGI.

The J gene is TRBJ1-2, the V gene TRBV6-5; D not certain. CDR1 is MNHEY, CDR2 SVGAGI, per germline. Trimming took 0 bases from V and 5 from J, leaving 13 bases between them. The CDR3 has 15 amino acids. The CDR3 region has the DNA TGTGCCAGCAGTTACTCGTCGGGGTTTCAGTATGGCTACACCTTC. Its protein is CASSYSSGFQYGYTF.

The V call is TRBV2, the J call TRBJ2-2; a possible D gene is TRBD2 (5 bases). The CDR3 runs 16 residues. The germline V gene has CDR1 SNHLY and CDR2 FYNNEI. V shed 0 bases and J shed 5 bases, with 13 bases lying between them. CDR3 nucleotides: TGTGCCAGCAGTGAAGCGATTAGCGTAGATACCGGGGAGCTGTTTTTT. Amino acid sequence: CASSEAISVDTGELFF.